This entry concerns a single T cell receptor (beta chain). The sample contains more than one DNA sequence encoding this CDR3. The data belong to a study of beta chain features in type 1 diabetes. Study-wide context: What patients shared with healthy donors was a similar profile of age, gender and cell yields.

The CDR3 contains 13 residues. The ends were cut back, 2 bases at V and 5 bases at J, with 9 bases in the middle. CDR1 and CDR2 from the germline V gene are MNHEY and SVGAGI. The isolated RNA, all of it, was reverse transcribed, so expressed TCRB transcripts were what got sequenced. Assay: immunoSEQ multiplex PCR; the TCRdb copy retains only in-frame clones and omits some. The data show around 500,000 clones, with about 29% seen just once and roughly 0.06% held by the top ten. The collection from each donor was one heparinised blood draw averaging roughly 0.11 L. Purity (above 98%) was reached by all sorted populations.

Sequencing was done on a sample of naive CD4+ T cells from blood. The clonotype was recovered from a man between 18 and 35 years old in good health. The V and J genes are TRBV6-5 and TRBJ1-1; perhaps TRBD1 as D (6 bases). The CDR3 DNA follows: TGTGCCAGCAGTTACACAGGGAATACTGAAGCTTTCTTT. It is translated as CASSYTGNTEAFF.